This entry features one TCR beta chain sequence. Its target is not known. With V trimmed by 6 bases and J by 5 bases, 6 bases remained unmatched. There are 15 residues in the CDR3. The sample belongs to a study of identical twins. General observations from the study: A lower insertion count was a feature of abundant cord blood beta clonotypes, with no such feature in memory repertoires.

Each CDR3 protein is one row after TCRdb ran MiXCR on the 5' RACE reads. The sample yields 600,000 to 850,000 distinct CDR3 sequences, 15% to 20% seen once. This same sample was also taken into another study, of T cells expressing NK-cell markers. That study adds: Investigators obtained TCR beta repertoires from sorted CD3+CD56+NKG2C+, CD3+CD56+NKG2C- and CD3+CD56-NKG2C+ T cells. The contribution of dominant NKG2C+ clonotypes to CD8+ T cells in five to seven donors was roughly 1.0-8%. In a few donors, dominant clonotypes made up roughly 25-60.1% of CD3+CD56-NKG2C+ cells.

The sequenced sample was PBMCs. The genes are TRBV12-3 or TRBV12-4 and TRBJ1-5, with TRBD1 identical over 11 bases. The receptor comes from a woman between 18 and 30 years old in good health. CDR3 coding DNA: TGTGCCAGCAGCATTAGGGACAGGGGGTATCAGCCCCAGCATTTT. It specifies CASSIRDRGYQPQHF.